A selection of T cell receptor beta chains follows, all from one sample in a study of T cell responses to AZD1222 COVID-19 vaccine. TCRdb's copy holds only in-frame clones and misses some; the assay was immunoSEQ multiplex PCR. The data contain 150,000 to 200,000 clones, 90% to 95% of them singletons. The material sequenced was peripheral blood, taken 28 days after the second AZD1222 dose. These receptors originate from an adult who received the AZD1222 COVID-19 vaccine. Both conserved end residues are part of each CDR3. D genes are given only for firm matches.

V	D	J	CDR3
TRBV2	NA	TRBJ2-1	CASSSQGIEQFF
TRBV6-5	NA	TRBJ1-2	CASKRFAANYGYTF
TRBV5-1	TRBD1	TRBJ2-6	CASSLGQGAPSGANVLTF
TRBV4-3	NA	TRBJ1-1	CASSQALGYTEAFF
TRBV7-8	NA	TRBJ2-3	CASSLGSQAQYF
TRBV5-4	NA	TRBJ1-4	CASSLDRYNEKLFF
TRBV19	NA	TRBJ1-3	CASSISVSGNTIYF
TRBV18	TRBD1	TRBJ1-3	CASSPRMGQGLLFSGNTIYF
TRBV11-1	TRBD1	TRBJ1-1	CASSPTGSWGTEAFF
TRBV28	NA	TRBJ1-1	CASTRPETGNPEAFF
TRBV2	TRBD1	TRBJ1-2	CASSTRTGVSNYGYTF
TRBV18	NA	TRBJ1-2	CASSTQGDYGYTF
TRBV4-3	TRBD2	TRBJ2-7	CASSQDLSGGAYEQYF
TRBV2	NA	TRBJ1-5	CASREGRVNNQPQHF
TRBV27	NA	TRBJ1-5	CASSWLGSNQPQHF
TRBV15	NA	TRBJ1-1	CATQPPSEAEAFF
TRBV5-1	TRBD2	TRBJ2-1	CASSLDSSGSSYNEQFF
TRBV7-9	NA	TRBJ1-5	CASSSGRQPQHF
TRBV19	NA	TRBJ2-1	CASSIDSYNEQFF
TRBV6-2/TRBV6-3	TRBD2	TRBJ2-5	CASSYSGGRFETQYF
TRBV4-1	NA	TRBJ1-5	CASSQEGSRGNQPQHF
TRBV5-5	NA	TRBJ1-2	CASSSGGNYGYTF
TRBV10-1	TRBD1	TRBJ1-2	CAFPQTRDRFCINYGYTF
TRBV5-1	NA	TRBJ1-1	CASSSGTPGRINTEAFF
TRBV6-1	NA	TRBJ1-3	CASSETGGNTIYF
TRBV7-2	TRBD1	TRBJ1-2	CASSPIGTDYGYTF
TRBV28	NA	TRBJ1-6	CASSFLPILFPPLHF
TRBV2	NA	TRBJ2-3	CASMLRAGSRTDTQYF
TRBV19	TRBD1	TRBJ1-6	CASSISGTENSPLHF
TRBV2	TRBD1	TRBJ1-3	CASSGYRGKGNTIYF
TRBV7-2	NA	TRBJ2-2	CASSLGVSLTGELFF
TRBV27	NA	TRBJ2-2	CASSFGGTGELFF
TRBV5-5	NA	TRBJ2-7	CASSPEANSYEQYF
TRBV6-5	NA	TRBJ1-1	CASSYSLREGSEAFF
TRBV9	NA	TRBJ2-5	CASSPNSDTGETQYF
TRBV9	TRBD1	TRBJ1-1	CASSVASRGEVGAFF
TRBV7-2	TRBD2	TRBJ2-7	CASSLEGTSGRLNEQYF
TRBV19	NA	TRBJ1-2	CASSIGASYGYTF
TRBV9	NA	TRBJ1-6	CASSAQPQGSGSPLHF
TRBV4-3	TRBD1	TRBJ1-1	CASSPWDRGLNTEAFF
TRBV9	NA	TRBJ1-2	CASSVVIGERAPSNYGYTF
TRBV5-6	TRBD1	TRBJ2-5	CASSPGTEQETQYF
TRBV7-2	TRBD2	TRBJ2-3	CASSLEGSGNSDTQYF
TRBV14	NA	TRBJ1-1	CASSHGFAEAFF
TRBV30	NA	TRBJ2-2	CAWRPGTTGELFF
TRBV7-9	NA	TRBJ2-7	CASSLVTGSQYEQYF
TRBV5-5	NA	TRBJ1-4	CASSLPAAGREKLFF
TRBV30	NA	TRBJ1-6	CAWRTGGNSPLHF
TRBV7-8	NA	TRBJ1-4	CASSSKEWRSSGEKLFF
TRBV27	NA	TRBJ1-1	CASSSPTGTEAFF